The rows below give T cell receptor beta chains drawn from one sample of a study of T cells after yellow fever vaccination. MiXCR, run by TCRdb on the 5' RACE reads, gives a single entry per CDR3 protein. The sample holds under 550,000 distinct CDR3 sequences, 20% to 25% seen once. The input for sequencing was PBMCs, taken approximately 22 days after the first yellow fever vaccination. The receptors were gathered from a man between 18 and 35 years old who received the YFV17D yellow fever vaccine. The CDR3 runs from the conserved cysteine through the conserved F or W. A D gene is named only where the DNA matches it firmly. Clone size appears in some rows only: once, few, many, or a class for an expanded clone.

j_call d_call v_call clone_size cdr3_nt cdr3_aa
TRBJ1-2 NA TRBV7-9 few TGTGCCAGCAGCCCCTCTAGGGCGCTATCCCTAAACTATGGCTACACCTTC CASSPSRALSLNYGYTF
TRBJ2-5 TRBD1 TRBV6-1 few TGTGCCAGCAGGCCTACAGGGGCGATCCAAGAGACCCAGTACTTC CASRPTGAIQETQYF
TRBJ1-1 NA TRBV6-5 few TGTGCCAGCAGTTACGTCAGGGGACATATGAACACTGAAGCTTTCTTT CASSYVRGHMNTEAFF
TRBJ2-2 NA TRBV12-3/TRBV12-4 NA TGTGCCAGCAGTTTAGTTAACGGAAACACCGGGGAGCTGTTTTTT CASSLVNGNTGELFF
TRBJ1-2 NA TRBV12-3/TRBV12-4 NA TGTGCCAGCAGCACAACGGGGATTTATGGCTACACCTTC CASSTTGIYGYTF
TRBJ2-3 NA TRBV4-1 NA TGCGCCAGCAGCCAGGAGGACCGTAGCACAGATACGCAGTATTTT CASSQEDRSTDTQYF
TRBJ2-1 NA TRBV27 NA TGTGCCAGCAGTTCCCGGCGCAGGGTCCCCAATGAGCAGTTCTTC CASSSRRRVPNEQFF
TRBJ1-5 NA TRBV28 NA TGTGCCAGCAGATCCGAGGGACCGACCTCTTATAGCAATCAGCCCCAGCATTTT CASRSEGPTSYSNQPQHF
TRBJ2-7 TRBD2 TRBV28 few TGTGCCAGCAGTCCGGGGGGGCCTTACGAGCAGTACTTC CASSPGGPYEQYF
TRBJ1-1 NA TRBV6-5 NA TGTGCCAGCAGTTCTCTCCGGGCAGGGGCCACTGAAGCTTTCTTT CASSSLRAGATEAFF
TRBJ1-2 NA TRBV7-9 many TGTGCCAGCAGCTTTAGCGGGGGTGGCTACACCTTC CASSFSGGGYTF
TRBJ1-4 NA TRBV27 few TGTGCCAGCAGTTTTCGGAGTTTCGGGGAAAAACTGTTTTTT CASSFRSFGEKLFF
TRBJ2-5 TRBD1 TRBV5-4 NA TGTGCCAGCAGACCCTGGACAGGGCAAGAGACCCAGTACTTC CASRPWTGQETQYF
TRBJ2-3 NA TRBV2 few TGTGCCAGCAGGGTCTTCACAGATACGCAGTATTTT CASRVFTDTQYF
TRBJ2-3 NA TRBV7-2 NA TGTGCCAGCAGCTTAGGTCCGAGGGGCGCAGATACGCAGTATTTT CASSLGPRGADTQYF
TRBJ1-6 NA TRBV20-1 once TGCAGTGCTAGAGACCGAGGGGGGGGGCGAGGACCCCTCCACTTT CSARDRGGGRGPLHF
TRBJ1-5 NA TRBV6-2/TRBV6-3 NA TGTGCCAGCAGATTTGCGGGAAATCAGCCCCAGCATTTT CASRFAGNQPQHF
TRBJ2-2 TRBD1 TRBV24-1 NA TGTGCCACCCAGGGACAGGGAGGTCCCGGGGAGCTGTTTTTT CATQGQGGPGELFF
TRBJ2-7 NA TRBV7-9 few TGTGCCAGCAGCTTAGTCCCAGGGTCCCACGAGCAGTACTTC CASSLVPGSHEQYF
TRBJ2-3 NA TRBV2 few TGTGCCAGCAGTGAAGCCCGGGATACGCAGTATTTT CASSEARDTQYF
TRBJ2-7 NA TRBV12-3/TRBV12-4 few TGTGCCAGCAGTTCTGGGGTCGGTCTCTACGAGCAGTACTTC CASSSGVGLYEQYF
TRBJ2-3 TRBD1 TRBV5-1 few TGCGCCAGCAGCTATTCAGGGGGCTATGGCACAGATACGCAGTATTTT CASSYSGGYGTDTQYF
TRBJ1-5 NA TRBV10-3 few TGTGCCATCACCAGGGAGGCGGGAGTGCAGCCCCAGCATTTT CAITREAGVQPQHF
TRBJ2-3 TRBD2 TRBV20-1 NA TGCAGTGCTAGAGGACTGGGACTAGCGGCTAGCACAGATACGCAGTATTTT CSARGLGLAASTDTQYF
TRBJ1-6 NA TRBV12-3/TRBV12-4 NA TGTGCCAGCAGTAGGGACACGCTCTATAATTCACCCCTCCACTTT CASSRDTLYNSPLHF
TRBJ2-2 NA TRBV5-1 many TGTGCCAGCAGTCATAACACCGGGGAGCTGTTTTTT CASSHNTGELFF
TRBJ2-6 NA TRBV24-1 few TGTGCCACCAGTGATGGTTCACCTGGCTCTGGGGCCAACGTCCTGACTTTC CATSDGSPGSGANVLTF
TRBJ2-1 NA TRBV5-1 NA TGCGCCAGCAGCTTGGAAGGGGCTACTGAGAATGAGCAGTTCTTC CASSLEGATENEQFF
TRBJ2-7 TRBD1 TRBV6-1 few TGTGCCAGCAGTAAAAGGGACAGATCCTACGAGCAGTACTTC CASSKRDRSYEQYF
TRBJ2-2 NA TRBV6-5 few TGTGCCAGCAGTTACTCTGGATCCCTCACCGGGGAGCTGTTTTTT CASSYSGSLTGELFF
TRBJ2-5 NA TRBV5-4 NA TGTGCCAGCAGCCCTCCCTCACGGAGCACGCTTCAAGAGACCCAGTACTTC CASSPPSRSTLQETQYF
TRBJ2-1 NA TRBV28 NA TGTGCCAGCAGTCCACTAGCCCATGAGCAGTTCTTC CASSPLAHEQFF
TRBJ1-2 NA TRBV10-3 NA TGTGCCATCAGTCCCGGGACTCTGGATGGCTACACCTTC CAISPGTLDGYTF
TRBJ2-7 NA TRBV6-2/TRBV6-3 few TGTGCCAGCAGTTACGGTAACTACGAGCAGTACTTC CASSYGNYEQYF
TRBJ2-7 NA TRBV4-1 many TGCGCCAGCAGCCGTGGAGGGGGGAGCTCCTACGAGCAGTACTTC CASSRGGGSSYEQYF
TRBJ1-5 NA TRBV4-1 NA TGCGCCAGCAGCCAAGTCTCTGGGCAGACCCAGCATTTT CASSQVSGQTQHF
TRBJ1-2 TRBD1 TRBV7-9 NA TGTGCCAGCAGCCCCGGGACAGCCCGGGCGGGCTACACCTTC CASSPGTARAGYTF
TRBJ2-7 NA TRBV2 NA TGTGCCAGCAGTGAAAGGGGCGGAGGTCCCTACGAGCAGTACTTC CASSERGGGPYEQYF
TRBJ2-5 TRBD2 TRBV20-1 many TGCAGTGCTAGAGATCCTGGGGGAGCGGGGGAGGGAACCCAGTACTTC CSARDPGGAGEGTQYF
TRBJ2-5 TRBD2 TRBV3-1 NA TGTGCCAGCAGCCAAGACCCACTAGCGGAACAAGAGACCCAGTACTTC CASSQDPLAEQETQYF
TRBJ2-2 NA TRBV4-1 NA TGCGCCAGCAGCCAAGAGGCTCGGGGAAGCACCGGGGAGCTGTTTTTT CASSQEARGSTGELFF
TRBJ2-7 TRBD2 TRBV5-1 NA TGCGCCAGCAGCTCGACTAGCGGGGACGAGCAGTACTTC CASSSTSGDEQYF
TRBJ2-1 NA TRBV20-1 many TGCAGTGCTAGAGACCGTCTCGGGGGTTCTGGTGAGCAGTTCTTC CSARDRLGGSGEQFF
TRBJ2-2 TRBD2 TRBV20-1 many TGCAGTGCTAGGGGACTAGCGGGGGAAACGAACACCGGGGAGCTGTTTTTT CSARGLAGETNTGELFF
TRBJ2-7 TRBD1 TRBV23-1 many TGCGCCAGCAGCGAGGCGGTGGGACAGGGTATTGGAGTTTACGAGCAGTACTTC CASSEAVGQGIGVYEQYF